This T cell receptor beta chain is drawn from a study of blood T cell repertoires in COVID-19 (dated by TCRdb to 2019 to 2021). In the study overall: Samples from collaborators originated in the United States, Italy and Spain and spanned both the acute and convalescent phases of COVID-19. The prospective study material was composed of cDNA or gDNA derived from T cells, B-cell-depleted T cells, or PBMCs. Deeply sampled blood TCRbeta repertoires from subjects exposed to, actively infected with, or recovered from COVID-19 were included in the dataset. The repertoires were released in a freely available public database intended as a resource for research on the immune response to SARS-CoV-2. The samples were drawn from two sources: the first 160 participants of the ongoing ImmuneRACE study, and 1,200 or so subjects contributed by 6 global collaborators. A de-identified subject ID, COVID-19 status, age in years and sex were almost always included in the sample metadata. Where HLA class I and class II types were available, the types were taken from metadata supplied by the sample provider, not from assay-based typing. The paper as a whole reports these results and caveats: Clinical and demographic metadata were provided uncurated, with the amount varying by source and participant.

Concerning this clone itself: Its target antigen remains unknown. No quality values exist for individual bases; no much larger clone is one base distant.

The immunoSEQ Assay, a bias-controlled multiplex PCR, was used to amplify TCRbeta CDR3 regions from genomic DNA. As for the original processing: The number of nucleated cells in each sample was estimated by amplification of reference gene primers within the assay. Sequence reads were collapsed and filtered to measure the absolute abundance of every unique TCRbeta CDR3 rearrangement. Productive Simpson clonality was computed per sample as the square root of Simpson's diversity index over productive rearrangements. TCRdb provides this immuneACCESS table in a form limited to in-frame rearrangements. Some clones are lacking; in checked studies, under half of them reflect an unresolved V gene, and why the rest are absent is not known. That table is the source of V, J and clone size, and D and trimming were worked out from the DNA. Within this sample are roughly 180,000 clones, with around 90% of them counted one time only. About 2.2% of the sample belongs to the ten largest clones.

Participants in the prospective study were aged roughly 18 to 90 years, lived in some 24 United States geographic areas, and enrolled through a virtual design. In the prospective study, cohorts were assigned on the basis of participant-reported clinical history obtained from a screening survey and a study questionnaire. Recovered participants in ImmuneRACE Cohort 3 were defined by two consecutive negative NP/OP PCR tests, clearance by a healthcare professional, or resolution of symptoms. Mobile phlebotomists in the prospective study collected whole blood, serum and a nasopharyngeal or oropharyngeal swab from every participant. Participants in the prospective study had the option to provide additional blood draws and questionnaires over a roughly 2-month period. Blood samples from the prospective study were shipped frozen or at room temperature prior to DNA extraction. There are 14 amino acids in the CDR3, from cysteine to phenylalanine inclusive. This entry keeps only the CDR3 DNA: 42 bases, framed from base 1. For this chain, trimming is 6 bases at the V end and 0 bases at the J end, and the number of junction bases without a gene match is 4. CDR1 and CDR2, looked up from the germline V gene, are LGHNT and FRNRAP.

The rearranged segments are TRBV12-5 and TRBJ1-2, and 7 junction bases match TRBD1. This clonotype was sampled from a woman aged 25 to 39 who had recovered from COVID-19. Sample: PBMCs or T cells enriched from blood (not recorded which). For the CDR3, the sequence is CASGTGSPNYGYTF. In nucleotides, the sequence is TGTGCTAGTGGGACAGGGTCCCCTAACTATGGCTACACCTTC.